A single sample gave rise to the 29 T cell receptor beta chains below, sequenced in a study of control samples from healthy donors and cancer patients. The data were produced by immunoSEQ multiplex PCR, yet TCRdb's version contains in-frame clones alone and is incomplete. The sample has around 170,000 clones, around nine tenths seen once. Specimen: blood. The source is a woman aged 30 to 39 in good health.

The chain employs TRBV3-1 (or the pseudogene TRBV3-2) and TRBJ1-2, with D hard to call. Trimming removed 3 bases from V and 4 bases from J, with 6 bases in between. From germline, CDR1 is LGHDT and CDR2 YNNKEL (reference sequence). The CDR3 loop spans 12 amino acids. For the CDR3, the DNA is TGTGCCAGCAGCCAGACGGTCTATGGCTACACCTTC. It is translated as CASSQTVYGYTF.

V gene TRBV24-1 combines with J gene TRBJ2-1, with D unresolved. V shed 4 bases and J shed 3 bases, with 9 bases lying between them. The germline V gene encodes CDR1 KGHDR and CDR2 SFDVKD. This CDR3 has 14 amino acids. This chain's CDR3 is CATSEAEHYNEQFF. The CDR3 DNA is TGTGCCACCAGTGAAGCAGAGCACTACAATGAGCAGTTCTTC.

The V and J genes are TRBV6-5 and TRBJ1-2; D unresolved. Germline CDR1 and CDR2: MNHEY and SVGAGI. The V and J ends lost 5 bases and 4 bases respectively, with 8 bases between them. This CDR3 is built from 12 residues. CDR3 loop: CASSTLPYGYTF. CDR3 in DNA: TGTGCCAGCAGTACCCTCCCCTATGGCTACACCTTC.

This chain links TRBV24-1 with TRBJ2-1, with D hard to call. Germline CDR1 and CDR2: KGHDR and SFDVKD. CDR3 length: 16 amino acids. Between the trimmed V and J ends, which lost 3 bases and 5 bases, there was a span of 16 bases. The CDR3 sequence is CATSDQDGIRNNEQFF. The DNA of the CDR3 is TGTGCCACCAGTGATCAGGACGGAATCCGTAACAATGAGCAGTTCTTC.

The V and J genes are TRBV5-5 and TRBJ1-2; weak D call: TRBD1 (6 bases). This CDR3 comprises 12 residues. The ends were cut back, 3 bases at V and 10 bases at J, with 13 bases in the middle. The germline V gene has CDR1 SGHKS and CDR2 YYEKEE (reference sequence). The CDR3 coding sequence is TGTGCCAGCAGCTGGGACATCGGGATCTACACCTTC. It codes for CASSWDIGIYTF.

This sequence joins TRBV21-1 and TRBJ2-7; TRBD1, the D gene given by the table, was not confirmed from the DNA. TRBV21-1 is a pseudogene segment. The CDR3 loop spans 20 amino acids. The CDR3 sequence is CASSKLMDRGGSCPPGEQYF. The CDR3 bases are TGTGCCAGCAGCAAACTTATGGACAGGGGAGGCTCGTGCCCCCCCGGGGAGCAGTACTTC.

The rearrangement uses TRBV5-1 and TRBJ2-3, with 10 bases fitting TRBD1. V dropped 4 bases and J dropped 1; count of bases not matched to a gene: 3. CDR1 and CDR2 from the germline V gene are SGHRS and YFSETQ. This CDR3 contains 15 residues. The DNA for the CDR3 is TGCGCCAGCAGCACCGGACAGGGGGGCACAGATACGCAGTATTTT. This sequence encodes CASSTGQGGTDTQYF.

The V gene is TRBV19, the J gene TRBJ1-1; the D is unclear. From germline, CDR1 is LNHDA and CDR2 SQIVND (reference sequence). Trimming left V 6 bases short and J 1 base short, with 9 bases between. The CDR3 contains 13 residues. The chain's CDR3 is CASRSDQNTEAFF. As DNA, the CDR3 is TGTGCCAGTAGATCAGACCAGAACACTGAAGCTTTCTTT.

The DNA of the CDR3 is TGTGCCAGCAGTTTGATTTTCGAGGGGACCAAAGCTTTCTTT. Amino acid sequence: CASSLIFEGTKAFF. J is TRBJ1-1 and V is TRBV6-5; TRBD1 is a possible D gene (5 bases). The CDR3 loop spans 14 amino acids. CDR1 is MNHEY and CDR2 is SVGAGI in the germline V gene. Trimming shortened V by 4 bases and J by 9 bases, and 18 bases separated the two germline ends.

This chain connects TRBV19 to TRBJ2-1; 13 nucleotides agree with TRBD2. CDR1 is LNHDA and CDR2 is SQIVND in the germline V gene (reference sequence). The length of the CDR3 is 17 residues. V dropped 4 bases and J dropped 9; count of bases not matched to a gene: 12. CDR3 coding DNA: TGTGCCAGTAGTAGGGCACCGGGACTAGCGGGAAAGGGTGAGCAGTTCTTC. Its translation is CASSRAPGLAGKGEQFF.

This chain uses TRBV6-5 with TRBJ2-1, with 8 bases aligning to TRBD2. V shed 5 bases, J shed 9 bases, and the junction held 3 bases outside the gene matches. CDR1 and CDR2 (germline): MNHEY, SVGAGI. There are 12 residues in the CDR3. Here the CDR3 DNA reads TGTGCCAGCAGTCAAACTAGCGGTGAGCAGTTCTTC. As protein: CASSQTSGEQFF.

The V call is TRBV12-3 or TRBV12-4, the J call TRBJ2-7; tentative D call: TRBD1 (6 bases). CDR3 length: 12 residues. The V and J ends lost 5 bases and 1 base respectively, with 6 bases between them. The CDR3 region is CASSTGSYEQYV. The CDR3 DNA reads TGTGCCAGCAGTACAGGGTCCTACGAGCAGTACGTC.

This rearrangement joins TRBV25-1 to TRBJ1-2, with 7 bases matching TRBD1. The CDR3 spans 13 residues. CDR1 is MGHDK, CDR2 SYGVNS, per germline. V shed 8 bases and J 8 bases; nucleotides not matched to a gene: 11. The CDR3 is CASLGGTDGGYTF. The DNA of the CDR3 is TGTGCCAGCCTCGGGGGGACAGATGGAGGCTACACCTTC.

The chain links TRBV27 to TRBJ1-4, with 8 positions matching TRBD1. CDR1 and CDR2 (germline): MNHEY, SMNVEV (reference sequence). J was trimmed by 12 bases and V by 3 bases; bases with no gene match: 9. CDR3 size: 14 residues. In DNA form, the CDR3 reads TGTGCCAGCAGTTTTTTGGGACAGGCGGGGGAACTGTTTTTT. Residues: CASSFLGQAGELFF.

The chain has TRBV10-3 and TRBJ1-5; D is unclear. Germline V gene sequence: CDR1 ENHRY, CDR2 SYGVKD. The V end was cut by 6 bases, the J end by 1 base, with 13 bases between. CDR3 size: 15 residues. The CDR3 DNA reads TGTGCCATCAGCGCGGACGGAGGAAGCAATCAGCCCCAGCATTTT. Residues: CAISADGGSNQPQHF.

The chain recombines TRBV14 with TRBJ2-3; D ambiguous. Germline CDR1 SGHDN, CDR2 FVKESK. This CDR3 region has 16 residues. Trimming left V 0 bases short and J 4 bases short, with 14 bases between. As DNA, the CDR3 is TGTGCCAGCAGCCAAGATCATTCCCGGTGGTCAGATACGCAGTATTTT. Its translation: CASSQDHSRWSDTQYF.

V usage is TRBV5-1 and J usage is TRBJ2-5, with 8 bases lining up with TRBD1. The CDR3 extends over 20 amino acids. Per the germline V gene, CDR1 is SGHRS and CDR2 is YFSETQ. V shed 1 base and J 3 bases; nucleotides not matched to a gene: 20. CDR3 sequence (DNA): TGCGCCAGCAGCTTGATGAATCAGGGACAGGATTTATTCGATAAAGAGACCCAGTACTTC. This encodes CASSLMNQGQDLFDKETQYF.

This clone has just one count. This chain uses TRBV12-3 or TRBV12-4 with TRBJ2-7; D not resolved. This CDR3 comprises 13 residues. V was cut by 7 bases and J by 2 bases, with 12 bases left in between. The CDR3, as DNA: TGTGCCAGCAAATCCGGGCCTACCTACGAGCAGTACTTC. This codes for CASKSGPTYEQYF.

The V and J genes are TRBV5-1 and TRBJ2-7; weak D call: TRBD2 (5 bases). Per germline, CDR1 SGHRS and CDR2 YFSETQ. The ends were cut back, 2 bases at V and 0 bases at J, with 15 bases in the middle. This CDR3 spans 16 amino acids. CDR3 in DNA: TGCGCCAGCAGCTTCGGCAACGACCGGGGCTCCTACGAGCAGTACTTC. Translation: CASSFGNDRGSYEQYF.

The chain's CDR3 is CASSGRQGLNEQFF. The CDR3 DNA reads TGTGCCAGCAGCGGTCGGCAGGGCCTCAATGAGCAGTTCTTC. V usage is TRBV9 and J usage is TRBJ2-1; D possibly corresponds to TRBD1 (5 bases). This CDR3 has 14 residues. The V and J ends lost 3 bases and 6 bases respectively, with 13 bases between them. Looked up from germline, CDR1 is SGDLS and CDR2 is YYNGEE.

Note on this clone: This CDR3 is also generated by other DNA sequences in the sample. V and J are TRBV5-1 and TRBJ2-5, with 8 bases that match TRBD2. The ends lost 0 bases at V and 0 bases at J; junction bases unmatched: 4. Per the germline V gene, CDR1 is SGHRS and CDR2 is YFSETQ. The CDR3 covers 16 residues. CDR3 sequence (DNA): TGCGCCAGCAGCTTGGGTCGCGGGGGGAACCAAGAGACCCAGTACTTC. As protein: CASSLGRGGNQETQYF.

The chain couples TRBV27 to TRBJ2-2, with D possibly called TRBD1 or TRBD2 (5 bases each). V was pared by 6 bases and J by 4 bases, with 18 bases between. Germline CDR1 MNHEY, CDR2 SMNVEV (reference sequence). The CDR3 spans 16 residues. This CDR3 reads CASRTEGRKLTGELFF. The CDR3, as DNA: TGTGCCAGCAGAACTGAGGGGCGGAAACTCACCGGGGAGCTGTTTTTT.

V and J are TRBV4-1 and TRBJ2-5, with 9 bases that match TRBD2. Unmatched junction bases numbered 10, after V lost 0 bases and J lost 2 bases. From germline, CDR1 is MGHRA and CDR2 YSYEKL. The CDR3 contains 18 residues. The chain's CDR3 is CASSQDGQREDWQETQYF. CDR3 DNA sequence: TGCGCCAGCAGCCAAGATGGCCAGCGGGAGGATTGGCAAGAGACCCAGTACTTC.

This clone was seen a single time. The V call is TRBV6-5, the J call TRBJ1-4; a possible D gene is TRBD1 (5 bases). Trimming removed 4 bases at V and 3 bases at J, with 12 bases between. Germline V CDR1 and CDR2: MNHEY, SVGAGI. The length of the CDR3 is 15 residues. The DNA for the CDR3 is TGTGCCAGCAGTTCCTCGGGACTGTCTAATGAAAAACTGTTTTTT. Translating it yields CASSSSGLSNEKLFF.

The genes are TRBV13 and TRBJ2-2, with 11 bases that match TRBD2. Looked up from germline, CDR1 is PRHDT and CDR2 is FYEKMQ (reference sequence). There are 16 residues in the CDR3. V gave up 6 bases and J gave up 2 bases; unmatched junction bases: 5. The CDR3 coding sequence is TGTGCCAGCAGGGGACTAGCGGAAGCAAACACCGGGGAGCTGTTTTTT. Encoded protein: CASRGLAEANTGELFF.

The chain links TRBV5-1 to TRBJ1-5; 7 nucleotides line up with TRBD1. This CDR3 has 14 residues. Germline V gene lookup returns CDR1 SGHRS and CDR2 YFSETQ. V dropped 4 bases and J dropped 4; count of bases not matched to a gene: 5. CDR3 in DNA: TGCGCCAGCAGCCCGGGACAGATTAATCAGCCCCAGCATTTT. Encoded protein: CASSPGQINQPQHF.

CDR3 loop: CASSPERQGDTGELFF. Here the CDR3 DNA reads TGTGCCAGCTCCCCCGAGAGACAGGGGGACACCGGGGAGCTGTTTTTT. This chain uses TRBV18 with TRBJ2-2, with 9 bases that match TRBD1. The J segment lost 3 bases and the V segment lost 6 bases, leaving 8 bases of the junction unmatched. The CDR3 loop spans 16 amino acids. From germline, CDR1 is KGHSH and CDR2 LQKENI.

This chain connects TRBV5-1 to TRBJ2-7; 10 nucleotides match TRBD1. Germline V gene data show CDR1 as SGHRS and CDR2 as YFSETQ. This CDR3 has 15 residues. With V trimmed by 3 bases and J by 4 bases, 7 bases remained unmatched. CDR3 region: CASSSGTGAAYEQYF. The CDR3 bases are TGCGCCAGCAGCTCGGGGACAGGGGCTGCGTACGAGCAGTACTTC.

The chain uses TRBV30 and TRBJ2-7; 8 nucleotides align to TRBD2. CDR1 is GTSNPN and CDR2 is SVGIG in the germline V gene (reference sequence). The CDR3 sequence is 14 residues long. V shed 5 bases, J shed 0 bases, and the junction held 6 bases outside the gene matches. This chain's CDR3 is CAWDTGLGSYEQYF. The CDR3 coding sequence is TGTGCCTGGGACACGGGACTAGGCTCCTACGAGCAGTACTTC. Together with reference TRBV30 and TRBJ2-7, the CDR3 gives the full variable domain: SQTIHQWPATLVQPVGSPLSLECTVEGTSNPNLYWYRQAAGRGLQLLFYSVGIGQISSEVPQNLSASRPQDRQFILSSKKLLLSDSGFYLCAWDTGLGSYEQYFGPGTRLTVT.